One sample yielded the 10 T cell receptor beta chains listed below, sequenced in a study of T cells in localized non-small cell lung cancer. Sequencing was performed with immunoSEQ multiplex PCR; in TCRdb, only in-frame clones are kept and a portion is missing. The table has roughly 30,000 clones, less than 95% seen once; the top ten hold around 30%. The sample was peripheral blood, taken before any cancer treatment. These TCRs come from an older female donor with stage I lung adenocarcinoma.

This chain connects TRBV6-6 to TRBJ2-3; 7 nucleotides agree with TRBD1. This CDR3 region has 14 residues. V lost 6 bases, J lost 3 bases, and 6 bases stayed unmatched. Per germline, CDR1 MNHNY and CDR2 SVGAGI (reference sequence). CDR3 sequence reads: CASRQYRGTDTQYF. CDR3 in DNA: TGTGCCAGCAGACAATACAGGGGAACAGATACGCAGTATTTT.

This chain uses TRBV27 with TRBJ1-1; no clear D. This CDR3 is 17 amino acids long. The germline V gene encodes CDR1 MNHEY and CDR2 SMNVEV (reference sequence). The V end was cut by 6 bases, the J end by 2 bases, with 22 bases between. Written as DNA, the CDR3 is TGTGCCAGCAGGCCGCTATTAATTAGGACGGAAAACACTGAAGCTTTCTTT. It encodes CASRPLLIRTENTEAFF.

The rearrangement uses TRBV7-9 and TRBJ1-1, with D possibly TRBD1 on 6 matching bases. The CDR3 runs 14 residues. Germline values: CDR1 SEHNR, CDR2 FQNEAQ (reference sequence). Trimming shortened V by 3 bases and J by 10 bases, and 18 bases separated the two germline ends. The CDR3 region is CASSLSLNRERAFF. As DNA, the CDR3 is TGTGCCAGCAGCTTGAGCCTGAACAGGGAAAGAGCTTTCTTT.

There are a few counts of this clone. This chain uses TRBV5-1 with TRBJ2-1; D is perhaps TRBD2 (5 bases). V lost 4 bases, J lost 4 bases, and 15 bases lay in between. This CDR3 has 15 residues. From germline, CDR1 is SGHRS and CDR2 YFSETQ. CDR3: CASSEGSLRYNEQFF. As DNA, the CDR3 is TGCGCCAGCAGCGAGGGATCTCTACGTTACAATGAGCAGTTCTTC.

J is TRBJ1-2 and V is TRBV9; a possible D gene is TRBD1 (6 bases). This CDR3 spans 16 amino acids. V was cut by 3 bases and J by 7 bases, with 22 bases left in between. Germline CDR1 and CDR2: SGDLS and YYNGEE. The CDR3: CASSEPGGEGGSGYTF. The CDR3 DNA is TGTGCCAGCAGCGAACCCGGTGGGGAAGGGGGGAGTGGCTACACCTTC.

This chain connects TRBV2 to TRBJ1-1, with 7 nucleotides matching TRBD1. The CDR3 extends over 13 amino acids. Unmatched junction bases numbered 5, after V lost 8 bases and J lost 2 bases. CDR1 is SNHLY, CDR2 FYNNEI, per germline. CDR3 in amino acids: CASVRQGNTEAFF. CDR3 nucleotides: TGTGCCAGCGTAAGACAGGGAAACACTGAAGCTTTCTTT.

The V and J genes are TRBV6-5 and TRBJ2-5; D is perhaps TRBD2 (5 bases). The CDR3 extends over 15 amino acids. Trimming left V 6 bases short and J 4 bases short, with 18 bases between. Germline CDR1 MNHEY, CDR2 SVGAGI. CDR3 sequence reads: CASSPDRARGETQYF. CDR3 nucleotide sequence: TGTGCCAGCAGCCCGGATCGGGCCCGGGGAGAGACCCAGTACTTC.

This chain links TRBV6-5 with TRBJ2-7, with 9 nucleotides matching TRBD1. Germline loops: CDR1 MNHEY, CDR2 SVGAGI. The CDR3 length is 14 residues. V lost 4 bases and J lost 5; bases outside the gene matches: 6. The CDR3 sequence is CASSSGQGRDEQYF. CDR3 sequence (DNA): TGTGCCAGCAGTTCCGGACAGGGGAGGGACGAGCAGTACTTC.

The V call is TRBV18, the J call TRBJ1-3; D remains unclear. The CDR3 is 15 amino acids. The germline V and J ends were trimmed by 2 bases and 4 bases, with 12 bases remaining between them. Germline CDR1 and CDR2: KGHSH and LQKENI. The CDR3 sequence: CASSPWSVEGNTIYF. The CDR3 DNA sequence: TGTGCCAGCTCACCATGGAGTGTTGAGGGAAACACCATATATTTT.

V and J are TRBV30 and TRBJ2-3; perhaps TRBD1 as D (6 bases). Germline V gene lookup returns CDR1 GTSNPN and CDR2 SVGIG (reference sequence). Trimming cost V 0 bases and J 4 bases, with 17 bases left between them. The CDR3 contains 16 residues. CDR3 coding DNA: TGTGCCTGGAGTGTTAATTTTAGGGCAGGGGCAGATACGCAGTATTTT. It is translated as CAWSVNFRAGADTQYF.